The TCR beta chain under discussion was sequenced for a study of cytomegalovirus exposure and HLA in healthy donors. The germline CDR1 and CDR2 sequences are SGHRS and YFSETQ. The CDR3 consists of 14 residues. V lost 3 bases and J 5 bases, leaving 11 bases between the germline ends. 13 Jbeta primers and 60 Vbeta primers were used for the PCR. Profiling relied on immunoSEQ multiplex PCR, and the TCRdb table lists in-frame clones only, not all of them. The profile shows around 130,000 clones, around 75% of them singletons. The chain couples TRBV5-1 to TRBJ2-2; possibly TRBD1 for D (7 bases). The sequence was collected from a man aged 25-45 years in good health and CMV-seronegative. Input material: PBMCs. The CDR3 loop reads CASSWAGGTGELFF. The CDR3 bases are TGCGCCAGCAGCTGGGCAGGGGGGACCGGGGAGCTGTTTTTT.